One and the same sample provided the 11 T cell receptor beta chains below, sequenced in a study of cytomegalovirus exposure and HLA in healthy donors (dated by TCRdb to 2016 to 2017). To prepare the library, the immunoSEQ multiplex PCR assay was applied. The multiplex PCR relied on a mix of 60 forward primers for TCR Vbeta segments and 13 reverse primers for TCR Jbeta segments. Here the immuneACCESS table is served through TCRdb, limited to in-frame sequences with V and J called. Missing clones are a known gap in these copies; in checked studies unresolved V genes cover under half, and the rest lacks a known reason. A total of some 210,000 clones appear in this sample, 77% of them only once. Roughly 2.1% of the sample goes to the ten largest clones. Sequencing input: PBMCs. These receptors were taken from a woman aged 25 to 39 in good health and CMV-seropositive.

The chain carries TRBV28 and TRBJ2-2; no definite D call. Per the germline V gene, CDR1 is MDHEN and CDR2 is SYDVKM. The length of the CDR3 is 13 residues. Trimming pared 2 bases from V and 6 bases from J, leaving 7 bases between. Here the CDR3 reads CASSLGPPGELFF. Here the CDR3 DNA reads TGTGCCAGCAGTTTAGGGCCCCCCGGGGAGCTGTTTTTT.

This chain connects TRBV5-5 to TRBJ1-5; D remains ambiguous. V lost 4 bases to trimming and J lost 5 bases, with 13 bases between them. CDR3 size: 14 residues. Per the germline V gene, CDR1 is SGHKS and CDR2 is YYEKEE (reference sequence). Written as DNA, the CDR3 is TGTGCCAGCAGCCTACTAAATCTCTATCAGCCCCAGCATTTT. Amino acid sequence: CASSLLNLYQPQHF.

Note on this clone: This CDR3 is also generated by other DNA sequences in the sample. This chain's CDR3 is CAWSQGNTEAFF. The DNA of the CDR3 is TGTGCCTGGAGTCAGGGGAACACTGAAGCTTTCTTT. The chain recombines TRBV30 with TRBJ1-1; D is possibly TRBD1 (5 bases). V lost 2 bases, J lost 1 base, and 5 bases lay in between. CDR3 length: 12 residues. The germline gives CDR1 GTSNPN, CDR2 SVGIG (reference sequence).

The CDR3 sequence is CASSVTIGVTEAFF. The CDR3 nucleotides are TGTGCCAGCAGCGTAACTATTGGAGTCACTGAAGCTTTCTTT. The gene calls are TRBV9 and TRBJ1-1, with D unresolved. The CDR3 sequence is 14 residues long. Germline CDR1 reads SGDLS; CDR2 reads YYNGEE. V lost 1 base to trimming and J lost 4 bases, with 11 bases between them.

The V and J genes are TRBV5-1 and TRBJ2-1; TRBD1 might be the D (5 bases). The CDR3 loop spans 15 amino acids. The germline V and J ends were trimmed by 4 bases and 0 bases, with 11 bases remaining between them. CDR1 and CDR2 from the germline V gene are SGHRS and YFSETQ. As DNA, the CDR3 is TGCGCCAGCAGCCTCCGACAGAGCTCCTACAATGAGCAGTTCTTC. It is translated as CASSLRQSSYNEQFF.

CDR3 DNA sequence: TGCGCCAGCAGCTTGGGTTCTAGCGGGGGGCGCACAGATACGCAGTATTTT. It codes for CASSLGSSGGRTDTQYF. V gene TRBV5-1 combines with J gene TRBJ2-3; 11 nucleotides agree with TRBD2. CDR3 length: 17 residues. Germline V gene data show CDR1 as SGHRS and CDR2 as YFSETQ. With V trimmed by 0 bases and J by 1 base, 4 bases remained unmatched.

This chain joins TRBV2 and TRBJ1-2; D uncertain. The V gene lost 3 bases and the J gene lost 4 bases, with 12 bases spanning the gap. Germline CDR1 reads SNHLY; CDR2 reads FYNNEI. This CDR3 is 14 amino acids long. CDR3 loop: CASSDASLSYGYTF. The DNA for the CDR3 is TGTGCCAGCAGTGATGCCAGTCTGTCCTATGGCTACACCTTC.

The rearrangement joins TRBV28 to TRBJ1-2; 10 positions agree with TRBD1. The CDR3 has 14 residues. Germline values: CDR1 MDHEN, CDR2 SYDVKM. The ends lost 5 bases at V and 8 bases at J; junction bases unmatched: 8. The CDR3 sequence is CASSLRDRGYGYTF. CDR3 DNA sequence: TGTGCCAGCAGTCTACGGGACAGGGGTTACGGCTACACCTTC.

The rearrangement joins TRBV28 to TRBJ2-7, with 9 bases aligning to TRBD1. Looked up from germline, CDR1 is MDHEN and CDR2 is SYDVKM. The CDR3 runs 15 residues. Losses at the gene ends were 5 bases for V and 1 base for J; bases not matched to a gene: 6. CDR3 coding DNA: TGTGCCAGCAGTGGAACAGGGGGCGCATCCTACGAGCAGTACTTC. As protein: CASSGTGGASYEQYF.

This chain joins TRBV28 and TRBJ2-7; 8 bases map to TRBD1. The CDR3 length is 14 residues. The junction had 6 bases not matched to a gene; V was cut back by 3 bases and J by 5 bases. Germline lookup yields CDR1 MDHEN and CDR2 SYDVKM. The CDR3: CASSLGDRWDEQYF. The CDR3 region has the DNA TGTGCCAGCAGTTTGGGGGACAGGTGGGACGAGCAGTACTTC.

This clone was found a few times. V is TRBV9 and J is TRBJ2-5; tentatively, D is TRBD2 (6 bases). V was cut by 4 bases and J by 5 bases, with 15 bases left in between. The CDR3 spans 14 residues. Germline CDR1 and CDR2: SGDLS and YYNGEE. CDR3 DNA sequence: TGTGCCAGCAGCACCTTCGGACGGGGGGAGACCCAGTACTTC. Residues: CASSTFGRGETQYF.